This T cell receptor beta chain was sequenced in a study of CD8 T cells in Susac syndrome. With random hexamers, roughly 0.5 to 1 ug RNA was reverse transcribed. Using its own MiXCR run on the immunoSEQ multiplex PCR reads, TCRdb lists one record per CDR3 protein. The sample has roughly 100,000 distinct CDR3 sequences, roughly 95% seen once. This clonotype has just one count. This CDR3 spans 14 amino acids. The V end lost 3 bases, the J end lost 5 bases, and 13 bases lay between the germline ends. Germline-derived CDR1 and CDR2 are SNHLY and FYNNEI. The authors carried out high-throughput sequencing of TCR beta. They applied it to CD8+ and CD4+ T cells obtained from blood.

The genes are TRBV2 and TRBJ2-5; D is possibly TRBD1 (5 bases). This receptor was obtained from a human donor with Susac syndrome. The sequencing input was CD8+ T cells from PBMCs. The CDR3 spells CASSDRPPGETQYF. In nucleotides, the CDR3 is TGTGCCAGCAGTGACCGGCCCCCAGGGGAGACCCAGTACTTC.